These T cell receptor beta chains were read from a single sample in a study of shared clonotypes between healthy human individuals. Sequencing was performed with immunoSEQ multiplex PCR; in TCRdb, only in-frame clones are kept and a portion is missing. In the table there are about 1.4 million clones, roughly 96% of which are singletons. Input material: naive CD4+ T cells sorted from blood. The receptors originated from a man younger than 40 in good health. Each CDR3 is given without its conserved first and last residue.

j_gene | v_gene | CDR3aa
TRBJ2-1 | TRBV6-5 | ASSSPGLYNEQF
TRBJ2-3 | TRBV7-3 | ASSFGRETDTQY
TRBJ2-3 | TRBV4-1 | ASSQWGTDTQY
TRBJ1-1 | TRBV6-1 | ASSGQVENTEAF
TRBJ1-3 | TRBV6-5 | ATAATGAGNTIY
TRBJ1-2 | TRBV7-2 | ASSLEGFGYT
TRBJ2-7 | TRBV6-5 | ASSRGFSYEQY
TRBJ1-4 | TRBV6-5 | ASSYLGEKLF
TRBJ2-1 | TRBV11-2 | ASSLVAGFHNEQF
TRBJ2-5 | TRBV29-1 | SATSGRGETQY
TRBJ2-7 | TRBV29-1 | SYGTSVSYEQY
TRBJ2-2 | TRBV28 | ASTYRGTGELF
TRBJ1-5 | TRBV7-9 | ASSLVLDGLSNQPQH
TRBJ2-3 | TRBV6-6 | ASSNTDTQY
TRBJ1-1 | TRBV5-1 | ASTRIRGTEAF
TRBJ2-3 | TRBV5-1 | ASSSGIAPDTQY
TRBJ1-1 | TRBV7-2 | ASSLARNTEAF
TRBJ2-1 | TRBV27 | ASSLSARGLGSYNEQF
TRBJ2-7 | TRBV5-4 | ASSLGQGADEQY
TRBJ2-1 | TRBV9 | ASSPRLAGAYNEQF
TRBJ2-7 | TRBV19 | ASSLGPRNYEQY
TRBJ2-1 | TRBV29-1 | SVGGRFVNEQF
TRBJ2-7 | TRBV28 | ASSSGLAEAYEQY
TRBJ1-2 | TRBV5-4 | ASSRPPTVNYGYT
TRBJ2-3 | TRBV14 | ASSRMLGLTDTQY
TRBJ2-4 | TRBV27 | ASSKDRGLAKNIQY
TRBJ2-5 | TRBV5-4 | ASSFTSGAAYQETQY
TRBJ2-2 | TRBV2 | ASSAQGHTGELF
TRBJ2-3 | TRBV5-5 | ASSATDTQY
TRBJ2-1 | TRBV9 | ASSPAPTGIGFYNEQF
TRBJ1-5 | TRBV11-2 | ASSLSPGNQPQH
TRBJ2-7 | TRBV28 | ASTPLGRGAYEQY
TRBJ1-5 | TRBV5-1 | ASSLVPGPNQPQH
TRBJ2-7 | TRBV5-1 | ASSLVRGGEQY
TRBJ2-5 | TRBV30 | AWVRVGGRQTQY
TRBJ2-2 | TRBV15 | ATSRDYSGELF
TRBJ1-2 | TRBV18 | ASSPGLVDYGYT
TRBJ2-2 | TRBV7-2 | ASSFKAGTNTGELF
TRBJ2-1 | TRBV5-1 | ASTDGRSSYNEQF